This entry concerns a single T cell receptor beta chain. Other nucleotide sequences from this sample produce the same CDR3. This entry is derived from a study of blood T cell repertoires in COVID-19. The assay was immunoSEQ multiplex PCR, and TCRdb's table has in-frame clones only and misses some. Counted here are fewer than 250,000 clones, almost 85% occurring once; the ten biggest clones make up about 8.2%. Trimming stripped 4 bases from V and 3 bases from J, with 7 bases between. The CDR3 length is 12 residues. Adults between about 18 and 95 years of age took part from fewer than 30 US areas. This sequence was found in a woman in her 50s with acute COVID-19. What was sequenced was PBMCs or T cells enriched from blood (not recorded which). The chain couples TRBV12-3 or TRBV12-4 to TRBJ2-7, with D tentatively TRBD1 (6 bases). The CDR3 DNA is TGTGCCAGCAGTTCACAGGGCTACGAGCAGTACTTC. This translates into CASSSQGYEQYF.